These T cell receptor beta chains were read from a single sample in a study of blood T cells in healthy people across ages. A single record per CDR3 protein comes from TCRdb applying MiXCR to the 5' RACE reads. The repertoire consists of about 640,000 distinct CDR3 sequences, with roughly 53% occurring once and the leading ten covering more than 35%. What was sequenced was blood. The receptors were gathered from a man aged 60 to 75 in good health. Each CDR3 is given with its conserved first and last residue. The D gene is left open where the match is weak. Clone size appears in some rows only: once, few, many, or a class for an expanded clone.

TRBD2,NA,TRBJ2-3,TRBV5-1,TGCGCCAGCAGCTTGATTAGCGGGGGGGCCTCGGCAGATACGCAGTATTTT,CASSLISGGASADTQYF
NA,few,TRBJ1-2,TRBV3-1,TGTGCCAGCAGCCAAGAAGTAGGGGGAAGTGGCTACACCTTC,CASSQEVGGSGYTF
NA,NA,TRBJ2-3,TRBV5-1,TGCGCCAGCAGCTGGGTTAGCGGCAACACAGATACGCAGTATTTT,CASSWVSGNTDTQYF
NA,few,TRBJ1-2,TRBV29-1,TGCAGCGTTGGCAGGACCCAAGCTAACTATGGCTACACCTTC,CSVGRTQANYGYTF
NA,NA,TRBJ2-5,TRBV20-1,TGCAGTGCTAGAGGATTAGCACAGCAGACCCAGTACTTC,CSARGLAQQTQYF
NA,few,TRBJ2-5,TRBV7-9,TGTGCCAGCAGCGGAGGGTTTCGGAACCCCCAAGAGACCCAGTACTTC,CASSGGFRNPQETQYF
TRBD1,NA,TRBJ1-2,TRBV29-1,TGCAGCGTTGGCGACAGGGGGGGTGGCTACACCTTC,CSVGDRGGGYTF
NA,NA,TRBJ2-3,TRBV7-9,TGTGCCAGCAGTACCCTCGGGGTTGGAAGCACAGATACGCGGTATTTT,CASSTLGVGSTDTRYF
NA,few,TRBJ1-5,TRBV7-2,TGTGCCAGCAGCTTACGAGGTCAGCCCCAGCATTTT,CASSLRGQPQHF
NA,few,TRBJ1-4,TRBV7-2,TGTGCCAGCCGCCGAGGCGGGAGTGACGAAAAACTGTTTTTT,CASRRGGSDEKLFF
TRBD2,NA,TRBJ2-1,TRBV7-8,TGTGCCAGCAGCTTAGATGGTAGCGGGGGGTGGAATGAGCAGTTCTTC,CASSLDGSGGWNEQFF
NA,NA,TRBJ2-3,TRBV7-9,TGTGCCAGCAGCCCGAGAGCCACAGATACGCAGTATTTT,CASSPRATDTQYF